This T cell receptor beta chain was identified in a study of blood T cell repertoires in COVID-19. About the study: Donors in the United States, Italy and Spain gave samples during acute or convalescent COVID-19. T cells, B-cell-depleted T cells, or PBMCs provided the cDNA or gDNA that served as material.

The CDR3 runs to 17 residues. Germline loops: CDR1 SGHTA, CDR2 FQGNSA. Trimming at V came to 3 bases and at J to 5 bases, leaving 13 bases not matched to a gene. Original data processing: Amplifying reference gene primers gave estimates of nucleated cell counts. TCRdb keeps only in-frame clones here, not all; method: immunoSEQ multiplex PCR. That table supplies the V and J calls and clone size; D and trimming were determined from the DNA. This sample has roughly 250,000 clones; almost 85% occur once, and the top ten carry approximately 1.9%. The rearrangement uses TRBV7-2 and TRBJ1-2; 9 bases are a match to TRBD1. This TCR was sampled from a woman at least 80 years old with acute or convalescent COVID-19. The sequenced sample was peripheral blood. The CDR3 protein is CASSFSFTPGTGYGYTF. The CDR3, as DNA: TGTGCCAGCAGCTTTTCGTTTACTCCCGGGACAGGGTATGGCTACACCTTC.